The 3 T cell receptor beta chains listed next were all sequenced from one sample in a study of blood T cells in healthy people across ages. PCR was performed a second time for about 7 to 11 cycles using a sample-barcoded 5' primer and a J-beta primer mix. In TCRdb, the 5' RACE reads were re-called with MiXCR into one record per CDR3 protein. The repertoire has 1 million or so distinct CDR3 sequences, less than 50% of them found once; the top ten carry approximately 17%. Sequencing was carried out using blood. The source is a woman in her fifties or sixties in good health.

The table lists this clonotype with a count of one. V and J are TRBV6-5 and TRBJ2-7, with TRBD1 as a possible D gene (5 bases). The V gene's germline CDR1 is MNHEY and CDR2 SVGAGI. This CDR3 has 14 amino acids. V was cut by 6 bases and J by 3 bases, with 15 bases left in between. The CDR3: CASSRDSVGYEQYF. The CDR3 coding sequence is TGTGCCAGCAGCCGCGACAGCGTAGGCTACGAGCAGTACTTC.

In this sample, this clonotype turned up many times. The rearrangement links TRBV5-1 to TRBJ2-7; D is uncertain. The CDR3 runs to 13 residues. V lost 2 bases and J 7 bases, leaving 13 bases between the germline ends. Germline CDR1 and CDR2: SGHRS and YFSETQ. The CDR3 DNA follows: TGCGCCAGCAGCTTTAGTTCCACCGGAGAGCAGTACTTC. Translated, it gives CASSFSSTGEQYF.

The chain links TRBV12-3 or TRBV12-4 to TRBJ2-1; 10 nucleotides agree with TRBD2. V lost 5 bases and J lost 8; bases outside the gene matches: 6. The CDR3 contains 14 residues. The chain's CDR3 is CASSALAGVDEQFF. The CDR3 region has the DNA TGTGCCAGCAGTGCGCTAGCGGGAGTTGATGAGCAGTTCTTC.